Sequencing of this T cell receptor (beta chain) was carried out in a study of T cells in Graves' hyperthyroidism and ophthalmopathy. From RNA transcripts, TCR beta CDR3 regions were amplified. TCR CDR3 regions were first amplified by RT-PCR with HTBI primers. TCRdb reprocessed the multiplex PCR reads via MiXCR and lists one record per CDR3 protein. Of about 520,000 distinct CDR3 sequences listed, roughly a quarter are singletons. Study-wide results and limits: Ophthalmopathy stood apart from stable hyperthyroidism in a 13 V-J model.

About this clonotype itself: The antigen remains undetermined.

V was pared by 3 bases and J by 7 bases, with 18 bases between. This CDR3 region has 15 residues. The study excluded patients with uncontrolled infection, other autoimmune disease, pregnancy or lactation. The TCR comes from a woman under 40 with Graves' ophthalmopathy. The J gene is TRBJ1-1, the V gene TRBV12-3 or TRBV12-4; tentatively, D is TRBD1 (5 bases). The specimen sequenced was blood. CDR3 sequence (DNA): TGTGCCAGCAGTTTCCTATTGGGGGGGACCATTGAAGCTTTCTTT. Protein sequence: CASSFLLGGTIEAFF.